The 17 T cell receptor beta chains reported below all come from one sample, sequenced in a study of blood T cell repertoires in COVID-19. Assay used: immunoSEQ multiplex PCR; TCRdb lists only in-frame clones, some missing. The data contain 300,000 to 400,000 clones, 70% to 90% of them singletons. The source material was peripheral blood. The source of these receptors is a woman aged 30 to 39 with COVID-19, enrolled during active disease.

The chain joins TRBV7-4 to TRBJ1-5, with 9 bases fitting TRBD1. The germline CDR1 and CDR2 sequences are SGHVT and SQSDAQ. The CDR3 is 16 residues long. Trimming took 4 bases from V and 7 from J; bases not matched to a gene: 11. CDR3 nucleotide sequence: TGTGCCAGCAGCTCTTCCGGGACAGGGAAACACCAGCCCCAGCATTTT. This translates into CASSSSGTGKHQPQHF.

The table lists this clone with a count of one. DNA of the CDR3: TGCGCCAGCAGCTTTTTAAACAGGGGAACTGAAGCTTTCTTT. This sequence encodes CASSFLNRGTEAFF. V and J are TRBV5-1 and TRBJ1-1; TRBD1 matches 7 bases. This CDR3 comprises 14 residues. Germline-derived CDR1 and CDR2 are SGHRS and YFSETQ. V shed 2 bases and J 5 bases; nucleotides not matched to a gene: 6.

The chain employs TRBV4-2 and TRBJ1-1; D is undetermined. The CDR3 has 16 amino acids. V lost 1 base to trimming and J lost 2 bases, with 14 bases between them. The germline V gene has CDR1 LGHNA and CDR2 YNFKEQ. CDR3 coding DNA: TGTGCCAGCAGCCAAGTCATTAACAGAAGAAACACTGAAGCTTTCTTT. Amino acids: CASSQVINRRNTEAFF.

The chain employs TRBV5-4 and TRBJ2-7; D is possibly TRBD1 (6 bases). V lost 6 bases to trimming and J lost 1 base, with 20 bases between them. The CDR3 is 16 residues long. Looked up from germline, CDR1 is SGHNT and CDR2 is YYREEE (reference sequence). CDR3 nucleotide sequence: TGTGCCAGCACCGGGGTGGGGGCGAGCGGATCCTACGAGCAGTACGTC. The encoded protein is CASTGVGASGSYEQYV.

The V and J genes are TRBV7-9 and TRBJ1-2, with 9 positions matching TRBD1. The J segment lost 3 bases and the V segment lost 5 bases, leaving 7 bases of the junction unmatched. The CDR3 has 15 residues. In germline, CDR1 is SEHNR, CDR2 FQNEAQ (reference sequence). CDR3: CASSRPTGGHYGYTF. DNA for the CDR3: TGTGCCAGCAGCCGACCGACAGGGGGACACTATGGCTACACCTTC.

V is TRBV5-1 and J is TRBJ2-1; the match to TRBD2 covers 11 bases. CDR3 length: 16 amino acids. V shed 2 bases and J 7 bases; nucleotides not matched to a gene: 8. Germline V gene lookup returns CDR1 SGHRS and CDR2 YFSETQ. CDR3 sequence reads: CASSFGKTSGGNEQFF. As DNA, the CDR3 is TGCGCCAGCAGCTTCGGGAAAACTAGCGGGGGTAATGAGCAGTTCTTC.

The chain uses TRBV5-6 and TRBJ2-7; the D is unclear. Between the trimmed V and J ends, which lost 1 base and 7 bases, there was a span of 9 bases. CDR1 and CDR2 from the germline V gene are SGHDT and YYEEEE. The CDR3 length is 12 residues. CDR3 in amino acids: CASSLLFTEQYF. CDR3 nucleotide sequence: TGTGCCAGCAGCTTGTTGTTCACAGAGCAGTACTTC.

The chain uses TRBV27 and TRBJ2-2; a weak D match, TRBD1 (6 bases). The CDR3 contains 14 residues. Trimming removed 11 bases from V and 1 base from J, with 14 bases in between. CDR1 and CDR2 (germline): MNHEY, SMNVEV (reference sequence). DNA for the CDR3: TGTGCCTCAAACAGGGATCGGAACACCGGGGAGCTGTTTTTT. It translates to CASNRDRNTGELFF.

The chain combines TRBV7-9 with TRBJ1-1; 10 nucleotides agree with TRBD1. The V gene end was trimmed by 5 bases and the J gene end by 0 bases; junction bases not matched to a gene: 6. Germline V gene data show CDR1 as SEHNR and CDR2 as FQNEAQ (reference sequence). The CDR3 loop spans 16 amino acids. The CDR3 region is CASSLQGQGLNTEAFF. The DNA of the CDR3 is TGTGCCAGCAGCCTCCAGGGACAGGGGTTGAACACTGAAGCTTTCTTT.

V is TRBV10-3 and J is TRBJ1-1; 7 bases align to TRBD1. J gave up 4 bases and V 1 base, and 6 bases lay outside the gene matches. This CDR3 region has 15 residues. In germline, CDR1 is ENHRY, CDR2 SYGVKD. Written as DNA, the CDR3 is TGTGCCATCAGTGAGTTCTCAGGGGGTAGCACTGAAGCTTTCTTT. This sequence encodes CAISEFSGGSTEAFF.

The genes are TRBV9 and TRBJ2-5; 8 bases fit TRBD2. The V and J ends lost 4 bases and 5 bases, in that order; junction bases with no gene match: 13. There are 16 residues in the CDR3. In germline, CDR1 is SGDLS, CDR2 YYNGEE. In nucleotides, the CDR3 is TGTGCCAGCAGCAAGGTAGCGGGGATCCCCGGGGAGACCCAGTACTTC. Residues: CASSKVAGIPGETQYF. Looking up the rest from reference TRBV9 and TRBJ2-5 gives the full variable domain: DSGVTQTPKHLITATGQRVTLRCSPRSGDLSVYWYQQSLDQGLQFLIQYYNGEERAKGNILERFSAQQFPDLHSELNLSSLELGDSALYFCASSKVAGIPGETQYFGPGTRLLVL.

This clone showed up just once. The J gene is TRBJ2-1, the V gene TRBV28; 7 bases fit TRBD2. The CDR3 extends over 15 amino acids. CDR1 is MDHEN and CDR2 is SYDVKM in the germline V gene. Losses at the gene ends were 3 bases for V and 9 bases for J; bases not matched to a gene: 11. The CDR3 region is CASSFRGTKVGEQFF. The DNA of the CDR3 is TGTGCCAGCAGTTTCCGCGGGACTAAGGTGGGTGAGCAGTTCTTC.

The rearrangement links TRBV6-5 to TRBJ2-3; 7 bases are shared with TRBD1. The J segment lost 3 bases and the V segment lost 6 bases, leaving 6 bases of the junction unmatched. This CDR3 has 14 amino acids. Germline CDR1 reads MNHEY; CDR2 reads SVGAGI. The CDR3 DNA reads as TGTGCCAGCAGAAGACAGGGCGGGACAGATACGCAGTATTTT. Translation: CASRRQGGTDTQYF.

The genes are TRBV6-5 and TRBJ1-2; 8 bases are shared with TRBD1. The CDR3 loop spans 14 amino acids. The V gene's germline CDR1 is MNHEY and CDR2 SVGAGI. V lost 8 bases, J lost 5 bases, and 10 bases stayed unmatched. Written as DNA, the CDR3 is TGTGCCAGCGGCAGGGGGCGAAGAGTTTATGGCTACACCTTC. Its translation: CASGRGRRVYGYTF.

This rearrangement joins TRBV7-9 to TRBJ1-2; tentatively, D is TRBD1 (6 bases). CDR3 size: 14 residues. V was shortened by 3 bases and J by 2 bases, with 10 bases between the two germline ends. CDR1 and CDR2 from the germline V gene are SEHNR and FQNEAQ (reference sequence). The DNA of the CDR3 is TGTGCCAGCAGCTTCAGGGGATCAAACTATGGCTACACCTTC. Encoded protein: CASSFRGSNYGYTF.

The gene calls are TRBV4-2 and TRBJ1-4, with D tentatively TRBD1 (6 bases). Deletions cut 4 bases from V and 5 bases from J, with 11 bases between. The CDR3 extends over 14 amino acids. Germline-derived CDR1 and CDR2 are LGHNA and YNFKEQ. The CDR3 here is CASSLDSLNEKLFF. In DNA, the CDR3 is TGTGCCAGCAGCCTGGACAGCCTAAATGAAAAACTGTTTTTT.

The chain joins TRBV5-1 to TRBJ2-5; D perhaps matches TRBD1 (5 bases). CDR1 SGHRS and CDR2 YFSETQ come from the germline V gene. The V and J ends lost 4 bases and 0 bases respectively, with 13 bases between them. The CDR3 totals 15 residues. The CDR3 DNA sequence: TGCGCCAGCAGCCCTGACAGAAATGACCAAGAGACCCAGTACTTC. This translates into CASSPDRNDQETQYF.